Below, 30 T cell receptor beta chains from the same sample are listed, as sequenced in a study. TCRdb itself ran the 5' RACE reads through MiXCR, one entry per CDR3 protein. Among roughly 56,000 distinct CDR3 sequences listed, more than 25% were seen once. Sequencing was done on a sample of tumor-infiltrating naive CD4+ T cells sorted from the breast tumor. This sample's subset: naive CD4+ T cells, CD4+CD45RA+CD25-. Receptors originate from a female donor with breast cancer.

Details on this clonotype: The junction does not match germline at one end; this may be a read error. CDR3 protein: CASTKRSYNSPLRF. The CDR3 DNA reads as TGTGCCAGCACCAAAAGATCCTATAATTCACCCCTCCGCTTT. The chain uses TRBV27 and TRBJ1-6; no reliable D call. The germline V gene encodes CDR1 MNHEY and CDR2 SMNVEV (reference sequence). CDR3 length: 14 residues.

The chain couples TRBV30 to TRBJ1-2; D gene unclear. The CDR3 loop spans 11 amino acids. Germline V gene data show CDR1 as GTSNPN and CDR2 as SVGIG (reference sequence). Between the trimmed V and J ends, which lost 2 bases and 6 bases, there was a span of 7 bases. In DNA form, the CDR3 reads TGTGCCTGGAGTTCGGGGAATGGCTACACCTTC. It translates to CAWSSGNGYTF.

This clonotype was seen a handful of times. This rearrangement joins TRBV4-2 to TRBJ2-5; 7 bases line up with TRBD2. The CDR3 has 15 residues. Trimming removed 7 bases from V and 5 bases from J; junction bases left unmatched: 13. Germline V gene data show CDR1 as LGHNA and CDR2 as YNFKEQ. The CDR3 spells CASNRDGSGTETQYF. In DNA form, the CDR3 reads TGTGCCAGCAATCGGGACGGAAGCGGGACGGAGACCCAGTACTTC.

V is TRBV5-6 and J is TRBJ1-2; D is undetermined. Germline CDR1 reads SGHDT; CDR2 reads YYEEEE. The CDR3 has 14 amino acids. Trimming removed 4 bases from V and 4 bases from J, with 14 bases in between. The CDR3 DNA follows: TGTGCCAGCAGCCTCGATCGGCAGATCTATGGCTACACCTTC. The encoded protein is CASSLDRQIYGYTF.

This clonotype appeared a few times. A much larger clone differs by one base, so this may be a read error. The chain's CDR3 is CASSYLGLAGVYNEQFF. The CDR3 DNA reads as TGTGCCAGCAGTTACTTGGGACTAGCGGGAGTGTACAATGAGCAGTTCTTC. The chain recombines TRBV6-2 or TRBV6-3 with TRBJ2-1, with 14 bases lining up with TRBD2. The CDR3 is made up of 17 amino acids. The germline V gene has CDR1 MNHEY and CDR2 SVGEGT. V lost 1 base, J lost 4 bases, and 3 bases stayed unmatched.

Relative to its sample, this clonotype is medium-sized. The chain joins TRBV6-5 to TRBJ1-2, with 8 bases matching TRBD1. The CDR3 sequence is 15 residues long. Trimming took 5 bases from V and 2 from J; bases not matched to a gene: 7. Germline V CDR1 and CDR2: MNHEY, SVGAGI. CDR3 protein: CASSPRRTGNYGYTF. The CDR3 nucleotides are TGTGCCAGCAGTCCCCGAAGGACAGGGAACTATGGCTACACCTTC.

This clonotype was seen a handful of times. The chain is built from TRBV13 and TRBJ2-3; no firm D call. Between the trimmed V and J ends, which lost 2 bases and 2 bases, there was a span of 5 bases. Germline CDR1 is PRHDT and CDR2 is FYEKMQ (reference sequence). CDR3 length: 13 residues. The CDR3 protein is CASSLKVTDTQYF. The CDR3, as DNA: TGTGCCAGCAGCTTAAAGGTCACAGATACGCAGTATTTT.

The table lists this clonotype with a few counts. The V and J genes are TRBV6-1 and TRBJ2-7; no reliable D call. This CDR3 spans 13 amino acids. V lost 2 bases and J lost 3, with 8 bases in between. Germline V CDR1 and CDR2: MNHNS, SASEGT. CDR3 protein: CASSEFRFYEQYF. CDR3 sequence (DNA): TGTGCCAGCAGTGAATTCAGATTCTACGAGCAGTACTTC.

This clonotype was seen at least ten times. This sequence joins TRBV12-3 or TRBV12-4 and TRBJ1-1; no reliable D call. The CDR3 runs 14 residues. V was pared by 5 bases and J by 5 bases, with 15 bases between. Written as DNA, the CDR3 is TGTGCCAGCAGTCATCAGGACGGTGTGACTGAAGCTTTCTTT. This codes for CASSHQDGVTEAFF.

On this clonotype itself: A much larger clonotype is one base distant, so this may be a read error. The chain uses TRBV20-1 and TRBJ2-7, with D perhaps being TRBD1 or TRBD2 (5 bases each). CDR3 length: 12 residues. V lost 1 base, J lost 9 bases, and 13 bases lay in between. From germline, CDR1 is DFQATT and CDR2 SNEGSKA (reference sequence). As DNA, the CDR3 is TGCAGTGCTAGAGGGGGACGGGGTGTGCAGTACTTC. It specifies CSARGGRGVQYF.

The V and J genes are TRBV6-1 and TRBJ1-2, with a possible D match to TRBD1 (6 bases). This CDR3 spans 15 amino acids. CDR1 MNHNS and CDR2 SASEGT come from the germline V gene. With 4 bases removed from V and 4 bases from J, the gap between germline ends came to 16 bases. The DNA for the CDR3 is TGTGCCAGCAGTGTGAGCAGGGGTGTTTCCTATGGCTACACCTTC. Its protein product is CASSVSRGVSYGYTF.

Turning to this clonotype: A much larger clonotype is one base distant, so this may be a read error. This sequence joins TRBV5-1 and TRBJ2-7; perhaps TRBD2 as D (5 bases). CDR1 and CDR2 from the germline V gene are SGHRS and YFSETQ. The CDR3 extends over 13 amino acids. CDR3: CACSFEGVPEQYF. The CDR3 DNA reads TGCGCCTGCAGCTTCGAGGGAGTACCCGAGCAGTACTTC. The variable domain in full, with the rest retrieved from reference TRBV5-1 and TRBJ2-7, is KAGVTQTPRYLIKTRGQQVTLSCSPISGHRSVSWYQQTPGQGLQFLFEYFSETQRNKGNFPGRFSGRQFSNSRSEMNVSTLELGDSALYLCACSFEGVPEQYFGPGTRLTVT.

This clonotype has a handful of counts. V and J are TRBV5-1 and TRBJ2-3; the D gene is possibly TRBD1 (6 bases). V was clipped by 0 bases and J by 2 bases, with 7 bases between them. Germline CDR1 is SGHRS and CDR2 is YFSETQ. The length of the CDR3 is 14 residues. CDR3 in amino acids: CASSLGTVTDTQYF. The CDR3, as DNA: TGCGCCAGCAGCTTGGGGACAGTCACAGATACGCAGTATTTT.

This clonotype was counted at least ten times. The rearrangement links TRBV5-6 to TRBJ2-1; 11 bases align to TRBD1. The CDR3 has 15 amino acids. Germline V CDR1 and CDR2: SGHDT, YYEEEE. Trimming at V came to 4 bases and at J to 8 bases, leaving 8 bases not matched to a gene. CDR3 coding DNA: TGTGCCAGCAGCCCGGAGGGACAGGGGGTGTATGAGCAGTTCTTC. Protein product: CASSPEGQGVYEQFF.

The V gene is TRBV7-2, the J gene TRBJ2-1; 10 bases agree with TRBD2. The CDR3 runs to 17 residues. Losses at the gene ends were 7 bases for V and 6 bases for J; bases not matched to a gene: 15. CDR1 and CDR2 (germline): SGHTA, FQGNSA. Here the CDR3 reads CASTTAGLAPGSNEQFF. DNA of the CDR3: TGTGCCAGCACCACAGCGGGACTAGCGCCCGGGAGCAATGAGCAGTTCTTC.

Only a few counts were recorded for this clonotype. The V call is TRBV29-1, the J call TRBJ2-5; maybe TRBD1 (5 bases). Germline assignment: CDR1 SQVTM and CDR2 ANQGSEA. This CDR3 comprises 13 residues. V shed 6 bases and J shed 0 bases, with 11 bases lying between them. The CDR3 loop reads CSVEPGNQETQYF. Written as DNA, the CDR3 is TGCAGCGTAGAGCCAGGGAACCAAGAGACCCAGTACTTC.

The V and J genes are TRBV24-1 and TRBJ1-1; D is uncertain. From germline, CDR1 is KGHDR and CDR2 SFDVKD. This CDR3 has 11 amino acids. The V end lost 9 bases, the J end lost 4 bases, and 8 bases lay between the germline ends. In DNA, the CDR3 is TGTGCCACCTCGGCGGGCACTGAAGCTTTCTTT. It specifies CATSAGTEAFF.

As for this clonotype: The conserved phenylalanine or tryptophan is not found at the CDR3 terminus, so this likely reflects a read error. The rearrangement uses TRBV6-5 and TRBJ1-2, with D possibly matching TRBD1 (6 bases). Trimming shortened V by 0 bases and J by 7 bases, and 12 bases separated the two germline ends. Germline V gene data show CDR1 as MNHEY and CDR2 as SVGAGI. CDR3 length: 14 amino acids. CDR3 residues: CASSYSGGLGGYTV. The CDR3 region has the DNA TGTGCCAGCAGTTACTCTGGGGGCCTTGGTGGCTACACCGTC.

This clonotype was counted at least ten times. The CDR3 sequence: CASSYEPLGNQPQHF. Here the CDR3 DNA reads TGCGCCAGCAGTTATGAGCCGCTCGGCAATCAGCCCCAGCATTTT. The chain combines TRBV5-1 with TRBJ1-5; D gene uncertain. Germline values: CDR1 SGHRS, CDR2 YFSETQ. With 5 bases removed from V and 2 bases from J, the gap between germline ends came to 14 bases. This CDR3 has 15 amino acids. Using reference TRBV5-1 and TRBJ1-5 for the parts outside the CDR3, the full variable domain is KAGVTQTPRYLIKTRGQQVTLSCSPISGHRSVSWYQQTPGQGLQFLFEYFSETQRNKGNFPGRFSGRQFSNSRSEMNVSTLELGDSALYLCASSYEPLGNQPQHFGDGTRLSIL.

This clonotype was seen a handful of times. V usage is TRBV5-1 and J usage is TRBJ1-4; D is perhaps TRBD1 (5 bases). The CDR3 runs to 15 residues. V gave up 0 bases and J gave up 6 bases, with 12 bases separating them. Germline assignment: CDR1 SGHRS and CDR2 YFSETQ. The CDR3 DNA follows: TGCGCCAGCAGCTTGGTCGGGACGAGAGATGAAAAACTGTTTTTT. Translating gives CASSLVGTRDEKLFF.

There are a few counts of this clonotype. The rearrangement links TRBV4-1 to TRBJ2-3; perhaps TRBD1 as D (5 bases). The ends were cut back, 0 bases at V and 5 bases at J, with 12 bases in the middle. CDR3 length equals 15 residues. CDR1 is MGHRA and CDR2 is YSYEKL in the germline V gene. CDR3 nucleotide sequence: TGCGCCAGCAGCCAAGAGGGGCCTAGGAGAGATACGCAGTATTTT. Its translation: CASSQEGPRRDTQYF.

This clonotype has more than one count but fewer than ten. This chain connects TRBV20-1 to TRBJ2-3; 12 bases agree with TRBD1. CDR3 length: 15 residues. The J segment lost 5 bases and the V segment lost 3 bases, leaving 6 bases of the junction unmatched. Germline V lookup: CDR1 DFQATT, CDR2 SNEGSKA (reference sequence). This chain's CDR3 is CSASARDRGRDTQYF. As DNA, the CDR3 is TGCAGTGCTAGCGCCCGGGACAGGGGGCGAGATACGCAGTATTTT.

This clonotype has a count of ten or more. The chain couples TRBV5-1 to TRBJ1-4, with D tentatively TRBD1 (6 bases). Germline V gene sequence: CDR1 SGHRS, CDR2 YFSETQ. V lost 0 bases to trimming and J lost 8 bases, with 14 bases between them. This CDR3 has 15 amino acids. CDR3 DNA sequence: TGCGCCAGCAGCTTGGCGTTGTCAGGGGACGAAAAACTGTTTTTT. Translating gives CASSLALSGDEKLFF. The variable domain in full, with the rest retrieved from reference TRBV5-1 and TRBJ1-4, is KAGVTQTPRYLIKTRGQQVTLSCSPISGHRSVSWYQQTPGQGLQFLFEYFSETQRNKGNFPGRFSGRQFSNSRSEMNVSTLELGDSALYLCASSLALSGDEKLFFGSGTQLSVL.

This clonotype was counted only a few times. A much bigger clone sits one base away, suggesting this may be a read error. J is TRBJ2-2 and V is TRBV6-2 or TRBV6-3, with TRBD2 matching over 9 bases. After removal of 6 bases from V and 5 bases from J, the junction contained 10 bases not matched to a gene. The CDR3 covers 16 residues. Germline loops: CDR1 MNHEY, CDR2 SVGEGT. The CDR3 region has the DNA TGTGCCAGCAGCCCTCCTGGCGGGAGGGGTACCGGGGAGCTGTTTTTT. This gives the protein CASSPPGGRGTGELFF.

V gene TRBV5-1 combines with J gene TRBJ2-5, with 14 bases matching TRBD2. The V and J ends lost 0 bases and 1 base, in that order; junction bases with no gene match: 2. Germline CDR1 is SGHRS and CDR2 is YFSETQ. The CDR3 length is 17 residues. The chain's CDR3 is CASSLGGTSGSQETQYF. In DNA, the CDR3 is TGCGCCAGCAGCTTGGGCGGGACTAGCGGGAGCCAAGAGACCCAGTACTTC. Full variable domain (missing parts from reference TRBV5-1 and TRBJ2-5): KAGVTQTPRYLIKTRGQQVTLSCSPISGHRSVSWYQQTPGQGLQFLFEYFSETQRNKGNFPGRFSGRQFSNSRSEMNVSTLELGDSALYLCASSLGGTSGSQETQYFGPGTRLLVL.

J is TRBJ1-1 and V is TRBV7-2, with D possibly matching TRBD1 (5 bases). Germline V gives CDR1 SGHTA, CDR2 FQGNSA. V lost 4 bases, J lost 6 bases, and 12 bases lay in between. The CDR3 consists of 13 residues. In DNA, the CDR3 is TGTGCCAGCAGCTGGCGGGCGGGGGCTGAAGCTTTCTTT. Translation gives CASSWRAGAEAFF.

A word on this clonotype: A read error may be the cause here, since a much bigger clone is one base away. The chain recombines TRBV5-1 with TRBJ2-7; possible D gene TRBD1, 5 bases. Germline CDR1 SGHRS, CDR2 YFSETQ. This CDR3 spans 14 amino acids. V was shortened by 4 bases and J by 2 bases, with 13 bases between the two germline ends. CDR3 sequence: CASSADSLTYEQYF. CDR3 DNA: TGCGCCAGCAGCGCCGACAGCCTCACCTACGAGCAGTACTTC.

Notes on this clonotype: Just one base apart from a much larger clone, this may be a read error. The J gene is TRBJ2-4, the V gene TRBV11-2; the D is unclear. V was trimmed by 8 bases and J by 2 bases, leaving 13 bases between them. There are 14 residues in the CDR3. CDR1 is SGHAT, CDR2 FQNNGV, per germline. The CDR3 DNA reads TGTGCCAGCTCCTCCCGGCTAACCAAAAACATTCAGTACTTC. Its translation is CASSSRLTKNIQYF.

This clonotype came up a few times. The chain employs TRBV5-1 and TRBJ2-7, with no clear D. Germline loops: CDR1 SGHRS, CDR2 YFSETQ. CDR3 size: 15 residues. Trimming stripped 0 bases from V and 4 bases from J, with 14 bases between. Written as DNA, the CDR3 is TGCGCCAGCAGCTTGGGGTTCGCTGGGGTTTACGAGCAGTACTTC. Translated, it gives CASSLGFAGVYEQYF.

Remarks on this clonotype: This clone may be a read error of a much larger clone one base away. V gene TRBV7-6 combines with J gene TRBJ2-3, with a tentative D call TRBD2 (6 bases). The ends were cut back, 2 bases at V and 5 bases at J, with 14 bases in the middle. Germline V gene sequence: CDR1 SGHVS, CDR2 FNYEAQ. CDR3 length: 15 residues. The CDR3 DNA sequence: TGTGCCAGCAGCTTATCCTCGATGGGGGGAGATACGCAGTATTTT. This sequence encodes CASSLSSMGGDTQYF.